The 13 T cell receptor beta chains below all came from one sample that was sequenced in a study of T cells in localized non-small cell lung cancer. Clones were sequenced by immunoSEQ multiplex PCR, and TCRdb holds only the in-frame ones, with some missing. Of 6,200 or so clones listed, about nine tenths were seen once; the top ten hold about a sixth. The specimen was peripheral blood, collected before any cancer treatment. The receptors were sampled from a male donor at least 60 years old with stage I lung adenocarcinoma.

The rearrangement links TRBV19 to TRBJ1-2; TRBD1 matches at 9 bases. V trimming: 10 bases; J trimming: 1 base; junction bases outside the gene matches: 7. Germline V gene lookup returns CDR1 LNHDA and CDR2 SQIVND (reference sequence). There are 14 residues in the CDR3. The CDR3 reads CATTPTGGNYGYTF. The CDR3 nucleotides are TGTGCCACCACCCCGACAGGGGGTAACTATGGCTACACCTTC.

This clone appeared a single time. The genes are TRBV13 and TRBJ2-7, with TRBD1 as a possible D gene (5 bases). This CDR3 has 14 amino acids. The V gene's germline CDR1 is PRHDT and CDR2 FYEKMQ (reference sequence). V dropped 5 bases and J dropped 3 bases, with 14 bases sitting between them. Here the CDR3 reads CASSGQGKDYEQYF. Written as DNA, the CDR3 is TGTGCCAGCAGCGGTCAGGGAAAGGACTACGAGCAGTACTTC.

This chain joins TRBV19 and TRBJ1-2, with D maybe TRBD1 (5 bases). The CDR3 is 12 residues long. CDR1 and CDR2 (germline): LNHDA, SQIVND (reference sequence). Trimming removed 3 bases from V and 8 bases from J, with 10 bases in between. CDR3 in DNA: TGTGCCAGTAGTATTCAGGGCTGGGGCTACACCTTC. It encodes CASSIQGWGYTF.

The rearrangement uses TRBV6-1 and TRBJ2-3; D is possibly TRBD1 (5 bases). CDR1 and CDR2 (germline): MNHNS, SASEGT. V was trimmed by 1 base and J by 2 bases, leaving 10 bases between them. This CDR3 region has 15 residues. The CDR3 protein is CASSEDRTYTDTQYF. CDR3 coding DNA: TGTGCCAGCAGTGAAGATCGGACATACACAGATACGCAGTATTTT.

The V and J genes are TRBV27 and TRBJ1-1; the match to TRBD1 covers 9 bases. After removal of 2 bases from V and 3 bases from J, the junction contained 1 base not matched to a gene. CDR3 length: 14 residues. Germline CDR1 reads MNHEY; CDR2 reads SMNVEV (reference sequence). The CDR3 loop reads CASSLGDRDTEAFF. As DNA, the CDR3 is TGTGCCAGCAGTTTAGGGGACAGGGACACTGAAGCTTTCTTT.

This rearrangement joins TRBV29-1 to TRBJ2-5; possible D gene TRBD1, 6 bases. V lost 4 bases, J lost 5 bases, and 17 bases lay in between. The CDR3 length is 14 residues. Germline V gene data show CDR1 as SQVTM and CDR2 as ANQGSEA. In DNA form, the CDR3 reads TGCAGCGTTGTTGGACAGTGGCATGAGGAGACCCAGTACTTC. Translation gives CSVVGQWHEETQYF.

CDR3 DNA: TGTGCCAGCAGGACGGGTGGGAGCCCCTACGAGCAGTACTTC. Protein product: CASRTGGSPYEQYF. The chain is built from TRBV6-1 and TRBJ2-7, with D maybe TRBD2 (5 bases). The CDR3 is 14 amino acids. V was cut by 6 bases and J by 2 bases, with 14 bases left in between. Germline V gene lookup returns CDR1 MNHNS and CDR2 SASEGT.

V is TRBV23-1 and J is TRBJ2-7; D uncertain. TRBV23-1 is reported as an ORF; its role is uncertain. The germline V and J ends were trimmed by 6 bases and 4 bases, with 19 bases remaining between them. CDR3 length: 15 residues. Here the CDR3 reads CASSHRHKPFYEQYV. CDR3 DNA sequence: TGCGCCAGCAGCCACCGCCATAAACCCTTTTACGAGCAGTACGTC.

The rearrangement links TRBV19 to TRBJ2-7; 7 bases are a match to TRBD2. V gave up 5 bases and J gave up 3 bases; unmatched junction bases: 13. The germline V gene has CDR1 LNHDA and CDR2 SQIVND (reference sequence). This CDR3 region has 16 residues. CDR3 protein: CASSPPGRVGYYEQYF. CDR3 DNA: TGTGCCAGTAGTCCCCCTGGGAGGGTAGGCTACTACGAGCAGTACTTC.

The chain uses TRBV9 and TRBJ1-1, with a possible D match to TRBD1 (6 bases). V lost 0 bases, J lost 7 bases, and 13 bases lay in between. Germline CDR1 SGDLS, CDR2 YYNGEE. There are 14 residues in the CDR3. Written as DNA, the CDR3 is TGTGCCAGCAGCGTAGATCCGGGGGCCGTTGAAGCTTTCTTT. Protein sequence: CASSVDPGAVEAFF.

The genes are TRBV13 and TRBJ2-5; tentatively, D is TRBD1 (6 bases). V was shortened by 4 bases and J by 1 base, with 13 bases between the two germline ends. Germline V lookup: CDR1 PRHDT, CDR2 FYEKMQ (reference sequence). The CDR3 length is 15 residues. The CDR3 sequence is CASSSPTGLQETQYF. CDR3 in DNA: TGTGCCAGCAGCTCCCCGACAGGACTCCAAGAGACCCAGTACTTC.

The gene calls are TRBV11-2 and TRBJ2-7; no reliable D call. Looked up from germline, CDR1 is SGHAT and CDR2 is FQNNGV. CDR3 length: 13 residues. Trimming pared 2 bases from V and 1 base from J, leaving 6 bases between. In DNA, the CDR3 is TGTGCCAGCAGCTTACGTGGATCCTACGAGCAGTACGTC. Its protein product is CASSLRGSYEQYV.

The J gene is TRBJ1-2, the V gene TRBV4-1; a possible D gene is TRBD1 (5 bases). Germline V lookup: CDR1 MGHRA, CDR2 YSYEKL. Trimming removed 1 base from V and 5 bases from J, with 11 bases in between. This CDR3 region has 14 residues. The DNA of the CDR3 is TGCGCCAGCAGCCAAGTTCGGGGACCGTATGGCTACACCTTC. Translating gives CASSQVRGPYGYTF.